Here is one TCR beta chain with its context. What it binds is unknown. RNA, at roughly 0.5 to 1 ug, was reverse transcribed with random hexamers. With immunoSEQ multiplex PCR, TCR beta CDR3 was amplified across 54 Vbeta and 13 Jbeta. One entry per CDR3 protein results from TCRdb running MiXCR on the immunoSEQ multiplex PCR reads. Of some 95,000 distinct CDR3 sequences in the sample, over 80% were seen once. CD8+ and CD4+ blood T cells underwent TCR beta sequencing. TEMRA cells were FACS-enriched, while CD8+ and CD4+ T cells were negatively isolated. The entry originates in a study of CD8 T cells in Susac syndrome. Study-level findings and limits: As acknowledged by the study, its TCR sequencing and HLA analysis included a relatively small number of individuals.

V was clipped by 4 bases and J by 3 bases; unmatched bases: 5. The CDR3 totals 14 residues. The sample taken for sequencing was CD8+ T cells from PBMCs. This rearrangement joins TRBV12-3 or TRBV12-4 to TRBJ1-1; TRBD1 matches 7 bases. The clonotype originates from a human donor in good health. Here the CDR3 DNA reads TGTGCCAGCAGTTCACAGGGGAGTGACACTGAAGCTTTCTTT. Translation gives CASSSQGSDTEAFF.